The T cell receptor (beta chain) under discussion was sequenced for a study of T cell changes during pregnancy in multiple sclerosis. Libraries were prepared by immunoSEQ multiplex PCR; TCRdb keeps only in-frame clonotypes and omits some of them. The sample includes 65,000 to 70,000 clones, more than 90% of them seen just once. Looked up from germline, CDR1 is MGHRA and CDR2 is YSYEKL. The V segment lost 1 base and the J segment 4 bases; nucleotides outside the gene matches: 6. The CDR3 is 17 amino acids. This sample comprised peripheral blood, obtained in the first trimester of pregnancy. This chain joins TRBV4-1 and TRBJ1-3, with TRBD1 matching over 11 bases. This sequence was found in a female donor with multiple sclerosis, enrolled in a pregnancy study. The CDR3 protein is CASSQGGQGARGNTIYF. CDR3 DNA sequence: TGCGCCAGCAGCCAAGGTGGACAGGGGGCGAGGGGAAACACCATATATTTT.